Shown below are 25 T cell receptor beta chains from a single sample sequenced in a study of blood T cell repertoires in COVID-19. Clones were sequenced by immunoSEQ multiplex PCR, and TCRdb holds only the in-frame ones, with some missing. The sample lists fewer than 400,000 clones; roughly 90% were seen once. Sequenced sample: peripheral blood. The receptors were sampled from a woman in her twenties or thirties with COVID-19, enrolled during active disease.

This chain joins TRBV3-1 (or the pseudogene TRBV3-2) and TRBJ1-2; no reliable D call. In germline, CDR1 is LGHDT, CDR2 YNNKEL (reference sequence). CDR3 size: 14 residues. V was pared by 3 bases and J by 0 bases, with 8 bases between. CDR3 bases: TGTGCCAGCAGCCAGGCTACAGCTAACTATGGCTACACCTTC. The encoded protein is CASSQATANYGYTF.

The chain employs TRBV7-9 and TRBJ2-7, with 8 bases identical to TRBD1. Germline V gene sequence: CDR1 SEHNR, CDR2 FQNEAQ (reference sequence). The CDR3 contains 13 residues. The V gene end was trimmed by 8 bases and the J gene end by 2 bases; junction bases not matched to a gene: 5. The CDR3 coding sequence is TGTGCCAGCCGACAGGGACAGGCCTACGAGCAGTACTTC. It is translated as CASRQGQAYEQYF.

The gene calls are TRBV30 and TRBJ1-1; possibly TRBD1 for D (5 bases). The length of the CDR3 is 17 residues. Germline V gives CDR1 GTSNPN, CDR2 SVGIG (reference sequence). The V end lost 0 bases, the J end lost 5 bases, and 22 bases lay between the germline ends. The CDR3 is CAWSVRGDGRVGTEAFF. The CDR3 DNA reads TGTGCCTGGAGTGTACGTGGAGACGGCAGGGTAGGAACTGAAGCTTTCTTT.

The V gene is TRBV27, the J gene TRBJ2-5, with TRBD2 identical over 7 bases. With 6 bases clipped from V and 5 bases from J, the junction kept 6 bases outside the gene matches. CDR3 length equals 13 residues. Germline V gene data show CDR1 as MNHEY and CDR2 as SMNVEV (reference sequence). The CDR3 region is CASRAGVMETQYF. Written as DNA, the CDR3 is TGTGCCAGCAGGGCGGGAGTTATGGAGACCCAGTACTTC.

This clone occurred a few times. V is TRBV11-2 and J is TRBJ2-7, with D unresolved. V lost 0 bases and J 6 bases, leaving 9 bases between the germline ends. The CDR3 is 13 residues long. Germline CDR1 reads SGHAT; CDR2 reads FQNNGV. This CDR3 reads CASSLDRQSEQYF. The CDR3 coding sequence is TGTGCCAGCAGCTTAGATAGACAAAGCGAGCAGTACTTC.

The gene calls are TRBV11-2 and TRBJ2-7, with 10 bases lining up with TRBD1. Per the germline V gene, CDR1 is SGHAT and CDR2 is FQNNGV. Trimming cost V 5 bases and J 3 bases; bases outside gene matches: 7. The CDR3 loop spans 15 amino acids. CDR3: CASSTDRGPFYEQYF. The CDR3, as DNA: TGTGCCAGCAGCACCGACAGGGGGCCTTTCTACGAGCAGTACTTC.

The chain employs TRBV2 and TRBJ1-6; 9 bases align to TRBD1. Trimming took 11 bases from V and 5 from J; bases not matched to a gene: 4. CDR1 and CDR2 (germline): SNHLY, FYNNEI. CDR3 length equals 13 residues. In DNA form, the CDR3 reads TGTGCCGGACAGGGGCGAAATAATTCACCCCTCCACTTT. Protein product: CAGQGRNNSPLHF.

CDR3 in DNA: TGTGCCAGTAGCAAACAGGGGTCCATGAACACTGAAGCTTTCTTT. Its translation is CASSKQGSMNTEAFF. The rearrangement uses TRBV19 and TRBJ1-1, with 7 bases fitting TRBD1. Germline V CDR1 and CDR2: LNHDA, SQIVND (reference sequence). J gave up 0 bases and V 6 bases, and 7 bases lay outside the gene matches. This CDR3 has 15 residues.

This sequence joins TRBV24-1 and TRBJ1-3, with a weak D call TRBD1 (6 bases). V lost 7 bases, J lost 0 bases, and 12 bases lay in between. CDR1 and CDR2 (germline): KGHDR, SFDVKD. The CDR3 has 15 amino acids. The CDR3, as DNA: TGTGCCACCAGAAAGACAGGAGCCTCTGGAAACACCATATATTTT. This gives the protein CATRKTGASGNTIYF.

The V and J genes are TRBV7-9 and TRBJ1-2; 7 bases agree with TRBD1. Germline CDR1 is SEHNR and CDR2 is FQNEAQ (reference sequence). There are 13 residues in the CDR3. J was trimmed by 6 bases and V by 5 bases; bases with no gene match: 6. The CDR3 bases are TGTGCCAGCAGCCCACAGGGGACGGATGGCTACACCTTC. Its translation is CASSPQGTDGYTF.

The V gene is TRBV16, the J gene TRBJ1-4; a weak D match, TRBD1 (6 bases). The V end lost 6 bases, the J end lost 7 bases, and 18 bases lay between the germline ends. Germline V gene lookup returns CDR1 KGHSY and CDR2 FQNENV. This CDR3 is built from 15 residues. The CDR3 spells CASRQAGGASEKLFF. In nucleotides, the CDR3 is TGTGCCAGCAGACAAGCGGGGGGCGCGAGTGAAAAACTGTTTTTT.

In this sample, this clone turned up a few times. This chain links TRBV5-5 with TRBJ1-3, with TRBD1 matching 9 bases. CDR1 and CDR2 (germline): SGHKS, YYEKEE (reference sequence). Unmatched junction bases numbered 10, after V lost 4 bases and J lost 5 bases. The CDR3 runs to 16 residues. CDR3 sequence reads: CASSLVGQGTRNTIYF. In DNA form, the CDR3 reads TGTGCCAGCAGCCTTGTAGGACAGGGGACACGAAACACCATATATTTT.

The V and J genes are TRBV2 and TRBJ1-1; D unclear. Per germline, CDR1 SNHLY and CDR2 FYNNEI. The CDR3 contains 14 residues. V shed 0 bases and J shed 7 bases, with 12 bases lying between them. DNA for the CDR3: TGTGCCAGCAGTGAAGCGCTTCGTCGGTTTGAAGCTTTCTTT. Translation: CASSEALRRFEAFF.

The chain has TRBV9 and TRBJ1-1; TRBD1 aligns across 8 bases. J gave up 0 bases and V 0 bases, and 4 bases lay outside the gene matches. The germline CDR1 and CDR2 sequences are SGDLS and YYNGEE. The CDR3 runs to 16 residues. This CDR3 is CASSVAQGDLNTEAFF. CDR3 DNA: TGTGCCAGCAGCGTAGCACAGGGGGACTTGAACACTGAAGCTTTCTTT.

The V gene is TRBV4-1, the J gene TRBJ2-3, with 8 nucleotides matching TRBD2. Trimming cost V 0 bases and J 4 bases; bases outside gene matches: 12. Germline loops: CDR1 MGHRA, CDR2 YSYEKL. CDR3 length: 18 residues. The CDR3 DNA reads as TGCGCCAGCAGCCAAGATACGGTCGCGGCGGGAGGCCCAGATACGCAGTATTTT. This codes for CASSQDTVAAGGPDTQYF.

A single count supports this clone. The same CDR3 can be traced to other DNA sequences in this sample. This chain links TRBV5-6 with TRBJ2-1; 7 nucleotides align to TRBD2. Germline-derived CDR1 and CDR2 are SGHDT and YYEEEE. J lost 6 bases, V lost 0 bases, and 0 bases had no gene match. This CDR3 region has 13 residues. The CDR3 bases are TGTGCCAGCAGCTTGGGGACTAGCAATGAGCAGTTCTTC. This gives the protein CASSLGTSNEQFF. The entire variable domain, with the rest obtained from reference TRBV5-6 and TRBJ2-1, is as follows: DAGVTQSPTHLIKTRGQQVTLRCSPKSGHDTVSWYQQALGQGPQFIFQYYEEEERQRGNFPDRFSGHQFPNYSSELNVNALLLGDSALYLCASSLGTSNEQFFGPGTRLTVL.

This clone was seen once. V is TRBV27 and J is TRBJ2-1; D remains ambiguous. There are 13 residues in the CDR3. V was trimmed by 3 bases and J by 6 bases, leaving 9 bases between them. Germline lookup yields CDR1 MNHEY and CDR2 SMNVEV (reference sequence). The CDR3 DNA reads TGTGCCAGCAGTTTCGGGTCGGGCAATGAGCAGTTCTTC. This sequence encodes CASSFGSGNEQFF.

The table lists this clone with a few counts. The chain couples TRBV5-1 to TRBJ1-4; D is ambiguous. This CDR3 is 16 amino acids long. Per germline, CDR1 SGHRS and CDR2 YFSETQ. The V end lost 0 bases, the J end lost 4 bases, and 13 bases lay between the germline ends. As DNA, the CDR3 is TGCGCCAGCAGCTTGGGGGTCGCAGAGGTTAATGAAAAACTGTTTTTT. Its protein product is CASSLGVAEVNEKLFF.

V and J are TRBV19 and TRBJ1-6; TRBD1 matches 12 bases. The CDR3 sequence is 15 residues long. V lost 4 bases, J lost 9 bases, and 4 bases stayed unmatched. Germline V gene data show CDR1 as LNHDA and CDR2 as SQIVND (reference sequence). In nucleotides, the CDR3 is TGTGCCAGTAGTACTGGGACAGGGGGCGGTTCACCCCTCCACTTT. It encodes CASSTGTGGGSPLHF. Combining the CDR3 with reference TRBV19 and TRBJ1-6 gives the whole variable domain DGGITQSPKYLFRKEGQNVTLSCEQNLNHDAMYWYRQDPGQGLRLIYYSQIVNDFQKGDIAEGYSVSREKKESFPLTVTSAQKNPTAFYLCASSTGTGGGSPLHFGNGTRLTVT.

This clone was observed a single time. This chain uses TRBV28 with TRBJ1-6, with D maybe TRBD1 (5 bases). In germline, CDR1 is MDHEN, CDR2 SYDVKM. This CDR3 has 18 residues. Trimming cost V 4 bases and J 0 bases, with 16 bases left between them. The CDR3 reads CASSSLPSGRSYNSPLHF. The CDR3 DNA is TGTGCCAGCAGTTCCCTACCCTCAGGGCGCTCCTATAATTCACCCCTCCACTTT.

This clone was recorded only once. CDR3 sequence reads: CASSYGGGRTEAFF. CDR3 bases: TGTGCCAGCAGCTATGGAGGGGGCAGAACTGAAGCTTTCTTT. This chain joins TRBV7-2 and TRBJ1-1; 7 nucleotides match TRBD1. The CDR3 loop spans 14 amino acids. J lost 5 bases, V lost 4 bases, and 7 bases had no gene match. In germline, CDR1 is SGHTA, CDR2 FQGNSA. Full variable domain (missing parts from reference TRBV7-2 and TRBJ1-1): GAGVSQSPSNKVTEKGKDVELRCDPISGHTALYWYRQSLGQGLEFLIYFQGNSAPDKSGLPSDRFSAERTGGSVSTLTIQRTQQEDSAVYLCASSYGGGRTEAFFGQGTRLTVV.

This clone showed up just once. The chain couples TRBV29-1 to TRBJ2-1, with TRBD1 matching 11 bases. The CDR3 length is 13 residues. In germline, CDR1 is SQVTM, CDR2 ANQGSEA. V was clipped by 5 bases and J by 6 bases; unmatched bases: 3. The CDR3 spells CSVRGTGGNEQFF. CDR3 nucleotide sequence: TGCAGCGTTCGTGGGACAGGGGGCAATGAGCAGTTCTTC.

The rearrangement joins TRBV6-5 to TRBJ2-1; TRBD2 matches 14 bases. J lost 9 bases, V lost 5 bases, and 3 bases had no gene match. This CDR3 is 14 amino acids long. CDR1 and CDR2 (germline): MNHEY, SVGAGI. The CDR3 loop is CASSPGLAGGEQFF. The CDR3 region has the DNA TGTGCCAGCAGTCCCGGACTAGCGGGAGGTGAGCAGTTCTTC.

V and J are TRBV5-4 and TRBJ1-4, with D perhaps TRBD1 (5 bases). The CDR3 totals 15 residues. V was shortened by 4 bases and J by 0 bases, with 10 bases between the two germline ends. CDR1 is SGHNT, CDR2 YYREEE, per germline (reference sequence). The chain's CDR3 is CASSQGLTTNEKLFF. DNA for the CDR3: TGTGCCAGCAGCCAGGGACTTACAACTAATGAAAAACTGTTTTTT.

The chain employs TRBV28 and TRBJ2-7; D is possibly TRBD2 (5 bases). The CDR3 has 16 residues. V was cut by 3 bases and J by 1 base, with 16 bases left in between. Germline V gene sequence: CDR1 MDHEN, CDR2 SYDVKM. The chain's CDR3 is CASSFSLASLSYEQYF. As DNA, the CDR3 is TGTGCCAGCAGTTTTAGCCTAGCCTCTCTTTCCTACGAGCAGTACTTC.